The clone carrying this TCR beta chain was recorded only once. Its target is unknown. Every TCR beta cDNA library bore unique molecular identifiers. TCRdb independently ran MiXCR on the PCR reads; one entry per CDR3 protein. The sample has roughly 870,000 distinct CDR3 sequences; 53% are singletons. Germline V gene sequence: CDR1 SQVTM, CDR2 ANQGSEA. The length of the CDR3 is 15 residues. V gave up 4 bases and J gave up 2 bases; unmatched junction bases: 6. This entry belongs to a study of post-analysis software for immune sequencing data. Whole-study findings and limits: By F measure, samples from a shared preparation batch strongly co-clustered. The five TRBV segments detected at higher frequency in patients than in controls included TRBV5-6, TRBV5-1 and TRBV20-1.

V and J are TRBV29-1 and TRBJ2-3; the match to TRBD2 covers 10 bases. Sequenced material: blood. This receptor was obtained from a girl aged 10 to 17 with multiple sclerosis. CDR3 residues: CSVGIAGGLTDTQYF. CDR3 nucleotides: TGCAGCGTTGGTATAGCGGGGGGACTCACAGATACGCAGTATTTT.